This passage covers 25 T cell receptor beta chains from one sample sequenced in a study of CD8+ T cells in alopecia areata. RNA was isolated and reverse transcribed to cDNA, the sequencing template. Using immunoSEQ multiplex PCR, the repertoire was profiled, and TCRdb retains in-frame clones only, with some absent. The sample includes around 150,000 clones, around three fifths of them seen just once. The treatment: oral pan-JAK inhibitor, 5-10 mg twice daily. This specimen was CD4+ T cells sorted from blood, taken at week 24, from a patient treated with tofacitinib. The source is a human donor with alopecia areata.

J is TRBJ1-1 and V is TRBV6-5, with a weak D call TRBD1 (5 bases). V dropped 6 bases and J dropped 3 bases, with 11 bases sitting between them. Germline loops: CDR1 MNHEY, CDR2 SVGAGI. CDR3 length equals 13 residues. CDR3 in amino acids: CASRMGLHTEAFF. CDR3 sequence (DNA): TGTGCCAGCAGGATGGGACTCCACACTGAAGCTTTCTTT.

V gene TRBV11-2 combines with J gene TRBJ2-2; tentative D call: TRBD2 (5 bases). This CDR3 has 14 residues. Germline CDR1 SGHAT, CDR2 FQNNGV. The ends were cut back, 7 bases at V and 7 bases at J, with 16 bases in the middle. The CDR3, as DNA: TGTGCCAGCACCCTTCGGTCGGGAAACGGGGAGCTGTTTTTT. It translates to CASTLRSGNGELFF.

This chain uses TRBV6-5 with TRBJ2-5, with 11 bases matching TRBD2. The CDR3 consists of 13 residues. Trimming took 10 bases from V and 4 from J; bases not matched to a gene: 5. CDR1 and CDR2 (germline): MNHEY, SVGAGI. The CDR3 DNA reads TGTGCCACGACTAGCGGGGTTCTAGAGACCCAGTACTTC. It specifies CATTSGVLETQYF.

The genes are TRBV2 and TRBJ2-3; the match to TRBD2 covers 8 bases. Germline V gene lookup returns CDR1 SNHLY and CDR2 FYNNEI. The V gene end was trimmed by 7 bases and the J gene end by 5 bases; junction bases not matched to a gene: 8. This CDR3 contains 14 residues. CDR3 DNA sequence: TGTGCCAGCATTGTCGGGGGGGCGGGAGATACGCAGTATTTT. This encodes CASIVGGAGDTQYF.

CDR3 residues: CASSPKGDLSNQPQHF. The CDR3 region has the DNA TGCGCCAGCAGCCCCAAGGGGGATCTGAGCAATCAGCCCCAGCATTTT. The rearrangement uses TRBV4-1 and TRBJ1-5; D possibly corresponds to TRBD1 (6 bases). There are 16 residues in the CDR3. Germline values: CDR1 MGHRA, CDR2 YSYEKL. The germline V and J ends were trimmed by 4 bases and 1 base, with 14 bases remaining between them.

The chain has TRBV5-4 and TRBJ1-1; tentative D call: TRBD1 (5 bases). CDR3 length equals 13 residues. V gave up 4 bases and J gave up 1 base, with 8 bases separating them. CDR1 SGHNT and CDR2 YYREEE come from the germline V gene (reference sequence). CDR3 sequence (DNA): TGTGCCAGCAGCCCCGGACAGAACACTGAAGCTTTCTTT. Amino acid sequence: CASSPGQNTEAFF. The variable domain in full, with the rest retrieved from reference TRBV5-4 and TRBJ1-1, is ETGVTQSPTHLIKTRGQQVTLRCSSQSGHNTVSWYQQALGQGPQFIFQYYREEENGRGNFPPRFSGLQFPNYSSELNVNALELDDSALYLCASSPGQNTEAFFGQGTRLTVV.

The chain has TRBV30 and TRBJ2-6; D possibly corresponds to TRBD1 (6 bases). This CDR3 contains 17 residues. V was clipped by 4 bases and J by 2 bases, with 18 bases between them. CDR1 is GTSNPN and CDR2 is SVGIG in the germline V gene (reference sequence). This CDR3 reads CAWTKGHNLPGANVLTF. The CDR3 nucleotides read TGTGCCTGGACCAAGGGACATAATCTTCCTGGGGCCAACGTCCTGACTTTC.

The chain combines TRBV29-1 with TRBJ1-3, with no clear D. CDR3 length: 14 residues. Trimming removed 2 bases from V and 0 bases from J, with 8 bases in between. Germline-derived CDR1 and CDR2 are SQVTM and ANQGSEA. The CDR3 region is CSVESAGSGNTIYF. The CDR3, as DNA: TGCAGCGTTGAATCTGCAGGCTCTGGAAACACCATATATTTT.

The V and J genes are TRBV27 and TRBJ1-2; tentatively, D is TRBD1 (5 bases). This CDR3 has 13 residues. Looked up from germline, CDR1 is MNHEY and CDR2 is SMNVEV (reference sequence). V gave up 3 bases and J gave up 4 bases, with 9 bases separating them. In nucleotides, the CDR3 is TGTGCCAGCAGTTTGGACATGACCTATGGCTACACCTTC. It translates to CASSLDMTYGYTF.

This clone was counted only a few times. The genes are TRBV6-5 and TRBJ1-6; D gene unclear. CDR1 and CDR2 (germline): MNHEY, SVGAGI. The CDR3 contains 15 residues. The ends were cut back, 7 bases at V and 0 bases at J, with 10 bases in the middle. This chain's CDR3 is CASKNQASYNSPLHF. The DNA of the CDR3 is TGTGCCAGCAAGAACCAGGCCTCCTATAATTCACCCCTCCACTTT.

The chain is built from TRBV9 and TRBJ2-1; 9 nucleotides align to TRBD2. From germline, CDR1 is SGDLS and CDR2 YYNGEE. CDR3 length equals 15 residues. J gave up 8 bases and V 0 bases, and 6 bases lay outside the gene matches. CDR3 loop: CASSVVSGGMDEQFF. CDR3 nucleotide sequence: TGTGCCAGCAGCGTAGTGAGCGGGGGGATGGATGAGCAGTTCTTC.

This clone was counted between two and nine times. This chain connects TRBV7-2 to TRBJ2-7, with D possibly being TRBD2 (6 bases). With 0 bases removed from V and 4 bases from J, the gap between germline ends came to 10 bases. CDR1 SGHTA and CDR2 FQGNSA come from the germline V gene. The CDR3 extends over 14 amino acids. CDR3 loop: CASSLAGGLYEQYF. DNA for the CDR3: TGTGCCAGCAGCTTAGCGGGGGGTTTATACGAGCAGTACTTC.

This clone is labeled medium-sized. The V and J genes are TRBV19 and TRBJ1-2, with 7 bases that match TRBD1. Per germline, CDR1 LNHDA and CDR2 SQIVND (reference sequence). This CDR3 has 17 residues. Trimming removed 6 bases from V and 3 bases from J; junction bases left unmatched: 16. The CDR3 bases are TGTGCCAGTAGGTCCGGACAGGCGGCGTTGGCGTACTATGGCTACACCTTC. Protein product: CASRSGQAALAYYGYTF.

This chain connects TRBV29-1 to TRBJ2-7; 8 bases line up with TRBD1. V lost 3 bases and J lost 10; bases outside the gene matches: 11. The germline gives CDR1 SQVTM, CDR2 ANQGSEA. The CDR3 has 13 residues. The CDR3 here is CSVEPPDRGLQYF. DNA for the CDR3: TGCAGCGTTGAGCCCCCCGACAGGGGACTTCAGTACTTC.

This clone was picked up one time. The chain carries TRBV29-1 and TRBJ2-1; 15 bases agree with TRBD2. This CDR3 has 13 amino acids. Germline V CDR1 and CDR2: SQVTM, ANQGSEA. The ends lost 7 bases at V and 10 bases at J; junction bases unmatched: 5. CDR3 bases: TGCAGCGCTCCGGGACTAGCGGGGGGAGAGCAGTTCTTC. The encoded protein is CSAPGLAGGEQFF.

This chain uses TRBV29-1 with TRBJ2-3; D is possibly TRBD1 (5 bases). Trimming stripped 7 bases from V and 2 bases from J, with 7 bases between. The CDR3 is made up of 11 amino acids. Germline V lookup: CDR1 SQVTM, CDR2 ANQGSEA. The CDR3 bases are TGCAGCGACAGGCACACAGATACGCAGTATTTT. Translating gives CSDRHTDTQYF.

This clone was picked up one time. The V call is TRBV7-9, the J call TRBJ1-1; D is unclear. The germline CDR1 and CDR2 sequences are SEHNR and FQNEAQ (reference sequence). V shed 1 base and J shed 0 bases, with 9 bases lying between them. There are 15 residues in the CDR3. DNA of the CDR3: TGTGCCAGCAGCTTAGGTGTAGGGATGAACACTGAAGCTTTCTTT. As protein: CASSLGVGMNTEAFF.

This clone was seen a handful of times. The J gene is TRBJ1-1, the V gene TRBV28; D is unresolved. The CDR3 loop spans 14 amino acids. The germline V gene encodes CDR1 MDHEN and CDR2 SYDVKM. The V end lost 2 bases, the J end lost 7 bases, and 14 bases lay between the germline ends. The CDR3 is CASSLHREESEAFF. In nucleotides, the CDR3 is TGTGCCAGCAGTTTACACCGGGAGGAGAGTGAAGCTTTCTTT. Together with reference TRBV28 and TRBJ1-1, the CDR3 gives the full variable domain: DVKVTQSSRYLVKRTGEKVFLECVQDMDHENMFWYRQDPGLGLRLIYFSYDVKMKEKGDIPEGYSVSREKKERFSLILESASTNQTSMYLCASSLHREESEAFFGQGTRLTVV.

About this clone: Germline and junction disagree at one end, which may indicate a read error. This chain links TRBV4-1 with TRBJ1-4; D remains unclear. Looked up from germline, CDR1 is MGHRA and CDR2 is YSYEKL. This CDR3 region has 14 residues. Here the CDR3 reads CASSQDTGNDKLFF. CDR3 DNA: TGCGCCAGCAGCCAAGATACTGGGAATGACAAACTGTTTTTT.

The chain is built from TRBV30 and TRBJ2-1, with a possible D match to TRBD2 (5 bases). The CDR3 covers 14 residues. Germline assignment: CDR1 GTSNPN and CDR2 SVGIG (reference sequence). Trimming removed 4 bases from V and 7 bases from J, with 17 bases in between. The CDR3 region has the DNA TGTGCCTGGAAGAAAGGGCTAGCCGGGAATGAGCAGTTCTTC. Translating it yields CAWKKGLAGNEQFF.

The J gene is TRBJ2-7, the V gene TRBV25-1; D not certain. The CDR3 runs 14 residues. Germline V gene lookup returns CDR1 MGHDK and CDR2 SYGVNS. V dropped 1 base and J dropped 2 bases, with 9 bases sitting between them. The DNA for the CDR3 is TGTGCCAGCAGTGAATCGGACCTAGCCTACGAGCAGTACTTC. Its protein product is CASSESDLAYEQYF.

A few counts support this clone. This chain links TRBV19 with TRBJ1-1; a weak D match, TRBD1 (5 bases). The germline V gene has CDR1 LNHDA and CDR2 SQIVND (reference sequence). Deletions cut 10 bases from V and 3 bases from J, with 18 bases between. The CDR3 is 14 amino acids. CDR3 in amino acids: CATQGVRMDTEAFF. The CDR3 DNA reads as TGTGCCACCCAGGGAGTCAGGATGGACACTGAAGCTTTCTTT.

V and J are TRBV7-9 and TRBJ1-1; D unclear. The germline gives CDR1 SEHNR, CDR2 FQNEAQ (reference sequence). The CDR3 has 13 amino acids. Trimming took off 7 bases at V and 4 bases at J, with 13 bases between the two ends. CDR3 in DNA: TGTGCCAGCACAGAGGGCGACGGCACTGAAGCTTTCTTT. It encodes CASTEGDGTEAFF. The full variable domain, its missing parts supplied by reference TRBV7-9 and TRBJ1-1, is DTGVSQNPRHKITKRGQNVTFRCDPISEHNRLYWYRQTLGQGPEFLTYFQNEAQLEKSRLLSDRFSAERPKGSFSTLEIQRTEQGDSAMYLCASTEGDGTEAFFGQGTRLTVV.

The chain carries TRBV27 and TRBJ2-1, with 10 bases identical to TRBD1. Germline V gives CDR1 MNHEY, CDR2 SMNVEV (reference sequence). The CDR3 sequence is 17 residues long. The V gene end was trimmed by 0 bases and the J gene end by 5 bases; junction bases not matched to a gene: 7. The CDR3 spells CASSLSTGTGANNEQFF. CDR3 DNA sequence: TGTGCCAGCAGTTTATCTACTGGGACAGGGGCTAACAATGAGCAGTTCTTC.

The rearrangement uses TRBV27 and TRBJ2-2; 8 positions match TRBD1. This CDR3 contains 14 residues. Germline V gene sequence: CDR1 MNHEY, CDR2 SMNVEV (reference sequence). The V gene end was trimmed by 7 bases and the J gene end by 4 bases; junction bases not matched to a gene: 5. The DNA of the CDR3 is TGTGCCAGCACCAGGGGGCCCAGCACCGGGGAGCTGTTTTTT. This sequence encodes CASTRGPSTGELFF.